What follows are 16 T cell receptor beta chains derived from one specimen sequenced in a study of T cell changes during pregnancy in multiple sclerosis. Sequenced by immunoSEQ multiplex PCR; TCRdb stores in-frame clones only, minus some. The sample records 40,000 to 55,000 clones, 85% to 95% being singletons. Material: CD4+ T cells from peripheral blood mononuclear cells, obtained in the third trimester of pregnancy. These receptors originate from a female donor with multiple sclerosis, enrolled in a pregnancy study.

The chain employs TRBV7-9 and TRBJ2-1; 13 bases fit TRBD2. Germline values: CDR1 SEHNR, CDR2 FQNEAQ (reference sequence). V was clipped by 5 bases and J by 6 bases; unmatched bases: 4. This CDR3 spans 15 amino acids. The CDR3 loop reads CASSPGTSGTNEQFF. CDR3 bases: TGTGCCAGCAGCCCGGGGACTAGCGGGACCAATGAGCAGTTCTTC.

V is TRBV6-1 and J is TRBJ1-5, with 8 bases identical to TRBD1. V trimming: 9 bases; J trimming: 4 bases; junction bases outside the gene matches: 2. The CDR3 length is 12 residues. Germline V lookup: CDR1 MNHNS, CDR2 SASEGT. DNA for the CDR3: TGTGCCAGGGACAGGGAAAATCAGCCCCAGCATTTT. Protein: CARDRENQPQHF.

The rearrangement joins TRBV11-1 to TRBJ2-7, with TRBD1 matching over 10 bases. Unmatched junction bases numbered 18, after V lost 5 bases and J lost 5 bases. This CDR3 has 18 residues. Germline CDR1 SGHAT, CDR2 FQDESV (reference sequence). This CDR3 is CASSLDRGGRLSPHEQYF. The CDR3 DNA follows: TGTGCCAGCAGCCTGGACAGGGGGGGGCGATTGTCTCCCCACGAGCAGTACTTC.

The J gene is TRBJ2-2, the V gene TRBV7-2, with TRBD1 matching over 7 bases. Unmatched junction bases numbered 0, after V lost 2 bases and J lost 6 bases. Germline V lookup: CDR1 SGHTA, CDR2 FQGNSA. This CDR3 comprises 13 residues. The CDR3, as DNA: TGTGCCAGCAGCTTACAGGGGGCCGGGGAGCTGTTTTTT. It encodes CASSLQGAGELFF.

CDR3 bases: TGTGCCAGCAGCCTCGACACCGGGGAGCTGTTTTTT. It is translated as CASSLDTGELFF. This sequence joins TRBV7-9 and TRBJ2-2; no definite D call. Germline lookup yields CDR1 SEHNR and CDR2 FQNEAQ (reference sequence). The CDR3 contains 12 residues. Trimming took off 5 bases at V and 3 bases at J, with 4 bases between the two ends.

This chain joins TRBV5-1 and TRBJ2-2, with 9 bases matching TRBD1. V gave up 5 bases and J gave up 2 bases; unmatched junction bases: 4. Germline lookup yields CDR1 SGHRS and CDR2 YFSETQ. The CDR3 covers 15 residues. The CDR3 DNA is TGCGCCAGCAGGTTCACAGGGGGCAACACCGGGGAGCTGTTTTTT. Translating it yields CASRFTGGNTGELFF. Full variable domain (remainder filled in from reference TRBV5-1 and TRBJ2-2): KAGVTQTPRYLIKTRGQQVTLSCSPISGHRSVSWYQQTPGQGLQFLFEYFSETQRNKGNFPGRFSGRQFSNSRSEMNVSTLELGDSALYLCASRFTGGNTGELFFGEGSRLTVL.

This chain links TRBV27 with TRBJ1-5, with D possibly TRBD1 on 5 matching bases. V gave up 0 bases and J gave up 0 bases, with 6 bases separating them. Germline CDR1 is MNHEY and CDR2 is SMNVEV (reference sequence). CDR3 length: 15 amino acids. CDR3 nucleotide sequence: TGTGCCAGCAGTTTATCAGGGGTTAGCAATCAGCCCCAGCATTTT. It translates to CASSLSGVSNQPQHF.

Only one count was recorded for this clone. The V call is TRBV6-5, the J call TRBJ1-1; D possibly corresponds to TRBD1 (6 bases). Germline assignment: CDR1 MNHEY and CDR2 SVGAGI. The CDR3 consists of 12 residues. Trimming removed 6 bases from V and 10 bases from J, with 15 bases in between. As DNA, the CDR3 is TGTGCCAGCAGGCATCAGGGGAAGGGAGCTTTCTTT. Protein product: CASRHQGKGAFF.

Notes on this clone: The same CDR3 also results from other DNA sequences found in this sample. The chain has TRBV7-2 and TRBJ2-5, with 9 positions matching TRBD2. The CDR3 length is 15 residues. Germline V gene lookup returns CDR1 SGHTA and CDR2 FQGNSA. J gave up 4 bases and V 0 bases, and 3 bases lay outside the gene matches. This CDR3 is CASSLALAGRETQYF. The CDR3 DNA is TGTGCCAGCAGCTTAGCACTAGCGGGTCGAGAGACCCAGTACTTC.

The CDR3 sequence is CASSPSGTGSYEQYF. The CDR3 DNA sequence: TGTGCCAGCAGCCCATCCGGGACAGGGTCCTACGAGCAGTACTTC. This chain connects TRBV7-2 to TRBJ2-7; 9 positions match TRBD1. V lost 5 bases, J lost 1 base, and 6 bases stayed unmatched. Germline V gene sequence: CDR1 SGHTA, CDR2 FQGNSA. This CDR3 spans 15 amino acids.

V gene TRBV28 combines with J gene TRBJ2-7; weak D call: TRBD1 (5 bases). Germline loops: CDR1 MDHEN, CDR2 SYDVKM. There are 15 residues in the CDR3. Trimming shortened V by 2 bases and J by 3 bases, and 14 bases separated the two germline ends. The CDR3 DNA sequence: TGTGCCAGCAGTTTAAGGGGCACTGGCAACTACGAGCAGTACTTC. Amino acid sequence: CASSLRGTGNYEQYF.

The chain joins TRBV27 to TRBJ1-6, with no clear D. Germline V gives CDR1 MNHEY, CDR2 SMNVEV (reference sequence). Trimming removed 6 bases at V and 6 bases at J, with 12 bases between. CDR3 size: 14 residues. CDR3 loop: CASRDHRINSPLHF. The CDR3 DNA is TGTGCCAGCAGAGACCACAGAATTAATTCACCCCTCCACTTT.

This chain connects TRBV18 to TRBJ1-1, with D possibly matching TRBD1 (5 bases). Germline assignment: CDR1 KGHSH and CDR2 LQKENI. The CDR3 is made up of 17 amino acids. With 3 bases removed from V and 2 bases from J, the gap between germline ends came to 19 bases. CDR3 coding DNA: TGTGCCAGCTCACCCAACCCGCCCGGACACAGTAACACTGAAGCTTTCTTT. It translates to CASSPNPPGHSNTEAFF.

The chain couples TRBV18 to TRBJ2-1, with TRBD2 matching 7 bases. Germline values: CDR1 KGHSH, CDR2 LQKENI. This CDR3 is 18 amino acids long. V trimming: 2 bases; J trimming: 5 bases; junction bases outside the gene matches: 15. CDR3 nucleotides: TGTGCCAGCTCACCATTAATAGGTAGCGGGCCGGCCAACAATGAGCAGTTCTTC. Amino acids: CASSPLIGSGPANNEQFF.

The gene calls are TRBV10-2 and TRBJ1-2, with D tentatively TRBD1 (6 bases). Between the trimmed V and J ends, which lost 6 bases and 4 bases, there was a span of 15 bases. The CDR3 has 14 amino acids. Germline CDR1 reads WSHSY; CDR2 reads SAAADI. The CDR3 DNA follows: TGCGCCAGCAGGAGAGCAGGGGATTCCTATGGCTACACCTTC. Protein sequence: CASRRAGDSYGYTF.

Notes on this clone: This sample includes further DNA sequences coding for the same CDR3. The CDR3 nucleotides read TGTGCCAGCTCACCACTCGGTTCCTACGAGCAGTACTTC. Its translation: CASSPLGSYEQYF. V and J are TRBV18 and TRBJ2-7; no firm D call. Germline CDR1 reads KGHSH; CDR2 reads LQKENI. V lost 1 base to trimming and J lost 1 base, with 5 bases between them. This CDR3 contains 13 residues.